This paragraph covers one TCR beta chain sequence. Its antigen is still unknown. The sample belongs to a study of vaccination effects on CD4 cells after COVID-19. Germline lookup yields CDR1 LGHNT and CDR2 FRNRAP. The V and J ends lost 1 base and 4 bases, in that order; junction bases with no gene match: 16. CDR3 length: 19 residues. Before sequencing, viral peptide pools were used by the ViraFEST assay to expand antigen-specific CD4+ T cells. Subsequent to a culture period of around eleven days, CD4+ T cells were isolated. Absence of prior SARS-CoV-2 infection characterized the vaccine recipients, who showed negative nucleocapsid antibodies. Sequenced by immunoSEQ multiplex PCR; TCRdb stores in-frame clones only, minus some. The sample carries 30,000 to 35,000 clones, roughly 73% recorded once. Overall study findings and caveats: Clones arising from infection and from vaccination showed marked clonal contraction late after vaccination.

Sample: CD4+ T cells from PBMCs cultured with HCoV-OC43 spike peptides, taken before COVID-19 vaccination. This sample's subset: HCoV-OC43 spike overlapping peptide pool stimulation. This TCR derives from a human donor who received a COVID-19 vaccine. The rearrangement joins TRBV12-5 to TRBJ2-7, with TRBD2 matching over 10 bases. The CDR3: CASGLGGKAGGPQAYEQYF. The CDR3 bases are TGTGCTAGTGGTTTGGGAGGGAAAGCGGGGGGGCCTCAGGCGTACGAGCAGTACTTC.